The 18 T cell receptor beta chains listed next were all sequenced from one sample in a study of shared clonotypes between healthy human individuals. Clones were read by immunoSEQ multiplex PCR, and TCRdb kept only the in-frame ones, dropping some. The data contain millions of clones, around 94% of them singletons. Sequences were obtained from naive CD4+ T cells sorted from blood. Subset reported: CD45RA+ positively selected. The receptors here all came from a man younger than 35 in good health.

As for this clone: Additional DNA sequences in this sample encode the identical CDR3. The chain joins TRBV30 to TRBJ2-5, with unresolved D. Germline lookup yields CDR1 GTSNPN and CDR2 SVGIG (reference sequence). Between the trimmed V and J ends, which lost 5 bases and 2 bases, there was a span of 6 bases. CDR3 length equals 11 residues. This CDR3 reads CAWDNQETQYF. In DNA form, the CDR3 reads TGTGCCTGGGACAATCAAGAGACCCAGTACTTC.

The chain is built from TRBV6-5 and TRBJ1-1; D call uncertain. Per the germline V gene, CDR1 is MNHEY and CDR2 is SVGAGI. Trimming pared 4 bases from V and 5 bases from J, leaving 11 bases between. The CDR3 has 13 amino acids. Here the CDR3 DNA reads TGTGCCAGCAGTTTCGGGCAGGCGACTGAAGCTTTCTTT. Amino acids: CASSFGQATEAFF.

Regarding this clone: The same CDR3 can be traced to other DNA sequences in this sample. This chain joins TRBV28 and TRBJ2-5, with a tentative D call TRBD2 (6 bases). Germline values: CDR1 MDHEN, CDR2 SYDVKM. This CDR3 has 13 amino acids. Trimming left V 3 bases short and J 5 bases short, with 10 bases between. CDR3 coding DNA: TGTGCCAGCAGTTTGGGACTCCGCGAGACCCAGTACTTC. Amino acid sequence: CASSLGLRETQYF. The full variable domain, with the rest looked up from reference TRBV28 and TRBJ2-5, is DVKVTQSSRYLVKRTGEKVFLECVQDMDHENMFWYRQDPGLGLRLIYFSYDVKMKEKGDIPEGYSVSREKKERFSLILESASTNQTSMYLCASSLGLRETQYFGPGTRLLVL.

This sequence joins TRBV6-5 and TRBJ2-7; possibly TRBD1 or TRBD2 for D (5 bases each). The CDR3 length is 15 residues. Trimming removed 6 bases at V and 3 bases at J, with 18 bases between. The germline V gene has CDR1 MNHEY and CDR2 SVGAGI. The CDR3 here is CASSRQRGRNYEQYF. The CDR3 DNA follows: TGTGCCAGCAGCCGACAGAGGGGTCGCAACTACGAGCAGTACTTC.

The V and J genes are TRBV6-1 and TRBJ2-3; unclear D gene. The CDR3 totals 14 residues. Germline assignment: CDR1 MNHNS and CDR2 SASEGT. The ends were cut back, 3 bases at V and 1 base at J, with 8 bases in the middle. In DNA, the CDR3 is TGTGCCAGCAGTGATGTCCAGGGCACAGATACGCAGTATTTT. Translating gives CASSDVQGTDTQYF.

V is TRBV11-2 and J is TRBJ2-3; the match to TRBD2 covers 9 bases. This CDR3 spans 14 amino acids. Looked up from germline, CDR1 is SGHAT and CDR2 is FQNNGV. V shed 10 bases and J 3 bases; nucleotides not matched to a gene: 8. The CDR3: CATGNGLATDTQYF. The CDR3 nucleotides read TGTGCCACGGGTAACGGACTAGCGACAGATACGCAGTATTTT. The variable domain in full, completed from reference TRBV11-2 and TRBJ2-3, reads EAGVAQSPRYKIIEKRQSVAFWCNPISGHATLYWYQQILGQGPKLLIQFQNNGVVDDSQLPKDRFSAERLKGVDSTLKIQPAKLEDSAVYLCATGNGLATDTQYFGPGTRLTVL.

The V gene is TRBV30, the J gene TRBJ2-1, with TRBD1 matching over 8 bases. J was trimmed by 5 bases and V by 0 bases; bases with no gene match: 6. This CDR3 has 15 amino acids. CDR1 is GTSNPN, CDR2 SVGIG, per germline (reference sequence). In DNA form, the CDR3 reads TGTGCCTGGAGTGTACTGGACAGGGATGACAATGAGCAGTTCTTC. This gives the protein CAWSVLDRDDNEQFF.

The chain combines TRBV10-3 with TRBJ2-3; weak D call: TRBD2 (6 bases). The germline gives CDR1 ENHRY, CDR2 SYGVKD. Trimming removed 0 bases from V and 4 bases from J, with 11 bases in between. The CDR3 totals 15 residues. This chain's CDR3 is CAISESGGKADTQYF. For the CDR3, the DNA is TGTGCCATCAGTGAGTCGGGGGGAAAGGCAGATACGCAGTATTTT.

The chain uses TRBV9 and TRBJ2-3; 8 bases fit TRBD2. The CDR3 has 15 amino acids. Germline CDR1 is SGDLS and CDR2 is YYNGEE. Trimming took 6 bases from V and 0 from J; bases not matched to a gene: 6. CDR3 protein: CASNLAGYSTDTQYF. The CDR3, as DNA: TGTGCCAGCAACCTAGCGGGCTATAGCACAGATACGCAGTATTTT.

V usage is TRBV2 and J usage is TRBJ2-3; 13 bases line up with TRBD2. V dropped 8 bases and J dropped 1; count of bases not matched to a gene: 3. The CDR3 covers 15 residues. Germline values: CDR1 SNHLY, CDR2 FYNNEI. The CDR3 DNA reads as TGTGCCAGCGGTGGACTAGCGGGAGGCACAGATACGCAGTATTTT. It yields the protein CASGGLAGGTDTQYF.

This chain joins TRBV5-1 and TRBJ2-5, with TRBD2 matching over 12 bases. V was pared by 3 bases and J by 5 bases, with 8 bases of the junction left unmatched. Germline CDR1 reads SGHRS; CDR2 reads YFSETQ. CDR3 length equals 16 residues. In DNA, the CDR3 is TGCGCCAGCAGCTCGACTAGCGGGAGTGGGCTTGAGACCCAGTACTTC. It yields the protein CASSSTSGSGLETQYF.

This chain links TRBV12-5 with TRBJ2-5; the D call may be TRBD1 or TRBD2 (5 bases each). The CDR3 runs to 19 residues. V was trimmed by 4 bases and J by 5 bases, leaving 29 bases between them. Germline V lookup: CDR1 LGHNT, CDR2 FRNRAP. The CDR3 region is CASGSYRDPRGSRSETQYF. The CDR3 DNA is TGTGCTAGTGGTTCGTATAGGGACCCCCGGGGCAGCCGGTCGGAGACCCAGTACTTC.

V is TRBV7-9 and J is TRBJ2-2; D unresolved. The CDR3 is made up of 15 amino acids. V dropped 7 bases and J dropped 0 bases, with 12 bases sitting between them. CDR1 and CDR2 from the germline V gene are SEHNR and FQNEAQ (reference sequence). CDR3 nucleotides: TGTGCCAGCACCCTAGGCAGTACGAACACCGGGGAGCTGTTTTTT. It is translated as CASTLGSTNTGELFF. Supplemented by reference TRBV7-9 and TRBJ2-2, the full variable domain reads DTGVSQNPRHKITKRGQNVTFRCDPISEHNRLYWYRQTLGQGPEFLTYFQNEAQLEKSRLLSDRFSAERPKGSFSTLEIQRTEQGDSAMYLCASTLGSTNTGELFFGEGSRLTVL.

This chain links TRBV5-6 with TRBJ1-1; 8 bases align to TRBD1. There are 13 residues in the CDR3. Trimming at V came to 3 bases and at J to 8 bases, leaving 6 bases not matched to a gene. The germline gives CDR1 SGHDT, CDR2 YYEEEE. The CDR3, as DNA: TGTGCCAGCAGCTACGCAGGGGGCGGAGAAGCTTTCTTT. It specifies CASSYAGGGEAFF.

This clone turned up a few times. The chain uses TRBV18 and TRBJ1-1, with 7 bases identical to TRBD1. Trimming took 5 bases from V and 3 from J; bases not matched to a gene: 3. Germline V gives CDR1 KGHSH, CDR2 LQKENI. This CDR3 is built from 13 residues. CDR3 DNA sequence: TGTGCCAGCTCATCCGACAGGGACACTGAAGCTTTCTTT. The encoded protein is CASSSDRDTEAFF.

This CDR3 reads CASSLEVLAGSTNPQYF. For the CDR3, the DNA is TGTGCCAGCAGCTTGGAGGTACTAGCGGGGTCCACAAACCCGCAGTATTTT. The chain has TRBV5-6 and TRBJ2-3, with 10 nucleotides matching TRBD2. The CDR3 contains 17 residues. Germline V CDR1 and CDR2: SGHDT, YYEEEE. V lost 0 bases to trimming and J lost 10 bases; unmatched junction nucleotides: 14.

The V gene is TRBV13, the J gene TRBJ2-1; TRBD2 aligns across 12 bases. This CDR3 comprises 16 residues. Germline V gene data show CDR1 as PRHDT and CDR2 as FYEKMQ (reference sequence). The V segment lost 5 bases and the J segment 10 bases; nucleotides outside the gene matches: 12. CDR3 protein: CASSTRLAGGPREQFF. For the CDR3, the DNA is TGTGCCAGCAGCACTCGGCTAGCGGGAGGGCCAAGGGAGCAGTTCTTC.

The V gene is TRBV6-5, the J gene TRBJ2-6, with D hard to call. The germline V gene has CDR1 MNHEY and CDR2 SVGAGI. This CDR3 is 14 amino acids long. The V end lost 4 bases, the J end lost 12 bases, and 16 bases lay between the germline ends. The CDR3 here is CASSSPGPQSVLTF. The CDR3 nucleotides are TGTGCCAGCAGTTCCCCTGGGCCACAATCCGTCCTGACTTTC.